A selection of T cell receptor beta chains follows, all from one sample in a study of a mutant IDH1 vaccine in newly diagnosed glioma. What these receptors recognize is not known. The protocol was immunoSEQ multiplex PCR, while the TCRdb copy is restricted to in-frame clones and leaves out a portion. This table holds 75,000 to 85,000 clones, 90% to 95% found once. Specimen: PBMCs, collected from a glioma patient whose treatment included an IDH1 peptide vaccine. These receptors all come from a woman aged 50 to 60 with glioma. Each CDR3 is given with its conserved first and last residue. Clone size is stated in some rows and not others, as once, few, many or a class when expanded.

TRBV7-3	TRBJ2-4	.	CASSLNPGRGIQYF
TRBV18	TRBJ2-7	.	CASSQGPNTGEQYF
TRBV28	TRBJ2-3	.	CATYDAKGADTQYF
TRBV19	TRBJ2-2	.	CASSIGLAGKGGELFF
TRBV5-1	TRBJ1-1	.	CASSQGDTEAFF
TRBV27	TRBJ2-7	.	CASSFRTDRGYEQYF
TRBV15	TRBJ2-2	once	CATSWGLDTGELFF
TRBV21-1	TRBJ1-1	.	CASTVPQWGTEAFF
TRBV7-3	TRBJ2-1	.	CASSLAGGYNEQFF
TRBV27	TRBJ2-5	few	CASSPRPIGQGATQYF
TRBV28	TRBJ1-4	.	CASSFRGQGRANEKLFF
TRBV18	TRBJ2-5	.	CASSPLPAGGPLETQYF
TRBV6-1	TRBJ2-1	.	CASSEGLAGNNEQFF